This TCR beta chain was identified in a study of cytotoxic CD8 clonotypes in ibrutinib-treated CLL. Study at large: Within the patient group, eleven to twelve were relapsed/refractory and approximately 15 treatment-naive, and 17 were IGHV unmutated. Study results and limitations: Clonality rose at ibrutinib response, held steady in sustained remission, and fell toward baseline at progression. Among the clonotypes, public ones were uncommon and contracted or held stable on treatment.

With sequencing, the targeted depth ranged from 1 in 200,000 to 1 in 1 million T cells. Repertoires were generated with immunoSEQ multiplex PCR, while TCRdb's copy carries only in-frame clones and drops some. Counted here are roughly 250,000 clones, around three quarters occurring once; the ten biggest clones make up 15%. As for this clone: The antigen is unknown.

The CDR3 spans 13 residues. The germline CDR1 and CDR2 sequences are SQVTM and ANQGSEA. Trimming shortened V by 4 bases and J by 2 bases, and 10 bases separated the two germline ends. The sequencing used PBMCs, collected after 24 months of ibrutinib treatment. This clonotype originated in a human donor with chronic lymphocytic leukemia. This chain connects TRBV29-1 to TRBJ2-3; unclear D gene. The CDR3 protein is CSVVVGPTDTQYF. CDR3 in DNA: TGCAGCGTTGTAGTAGGGCCCACAGATACGCAGTATTTT.